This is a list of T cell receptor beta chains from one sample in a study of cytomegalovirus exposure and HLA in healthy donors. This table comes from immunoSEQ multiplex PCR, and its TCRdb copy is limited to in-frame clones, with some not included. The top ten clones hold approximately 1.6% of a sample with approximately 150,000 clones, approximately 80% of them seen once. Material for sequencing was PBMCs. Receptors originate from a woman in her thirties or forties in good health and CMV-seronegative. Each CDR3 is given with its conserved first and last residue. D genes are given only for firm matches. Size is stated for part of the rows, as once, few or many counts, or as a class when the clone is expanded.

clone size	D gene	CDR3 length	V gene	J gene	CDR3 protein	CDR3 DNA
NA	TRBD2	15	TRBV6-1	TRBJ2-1	CASSEVGGGSAEQFF	TGTGCCAGCAGTGAAGTTGGTGGCGGGAGCGCTGAGCAGTTCTTC
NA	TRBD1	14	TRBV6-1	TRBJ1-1	CASRLGQMNTEAFF	TGTGCCAGCAGGTTGGGACAGATGAACACTGAAGCTTTCTTT
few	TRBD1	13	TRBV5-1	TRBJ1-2	CASSNGQGLGYTF	TGCGCCAGCAGCAACGGACAGGGTTTGGGCTACACCTTC
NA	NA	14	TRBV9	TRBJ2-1	CASSAGQMLNEQFF	TGTGCCAGCAGCGCGGGACAAATGCTCAATGAGCAGTTCTTC
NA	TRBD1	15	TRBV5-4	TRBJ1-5	CASSVDRGNNQPQHF	TGTGCCAGCAGCGTAGACAGGGGAAACAATCAGCCCCAGCATTTT
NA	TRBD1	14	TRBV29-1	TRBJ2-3	CSVEGDRGEDTQYF	TGCAGCGTTGAGGGGGACAGGGGTGAAGATACGCAGTATTTT
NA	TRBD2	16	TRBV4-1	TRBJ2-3	CASSQAGAGERGTQYF	TGCGCCAGCAGCCAAGCGGGAGCGGGAGAAAGGGGTACGCAGTATTTT
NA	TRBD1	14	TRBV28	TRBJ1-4	CASSGDRGRGKLFF	TGTGCCAGCAGCGGGGACAGGGGGCGCGGGAAACTGTTTTTT
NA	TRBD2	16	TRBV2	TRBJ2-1	CASRRGLAGGYNEQFF	TGTGCCAGCAGGCGCGGACTAGCGGGAGGGTACAATGAGCAGTTCTTC
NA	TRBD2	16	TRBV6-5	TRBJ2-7	CASSYSSGGASYEQYF	TGTGCCAGCAGTTACTCGAGCGGGGGGGCCTCCTACGAGCAGTACTTC
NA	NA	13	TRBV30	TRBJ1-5	CAWSAGLDQPQHF	TGTGCCTGGAGTGCGGGGTTGGATCAGCCCCAGCATTTT
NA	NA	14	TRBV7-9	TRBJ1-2	CASSFPPGSYGYTF	TGTGCCAGCAGCTTTCCCCCGGGAAGCTATGGCTACACCTTC
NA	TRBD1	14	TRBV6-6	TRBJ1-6	CATTGGQGNSPLHF	TGTGCCACCACCGGGGGACAGGGGAATTCACCCCTCCACTTT
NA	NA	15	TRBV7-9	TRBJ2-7	CASSLGAVRSYEQYF	TGTGCCAGCAGCTTAGGGGCAGTACGGTCCTACGAGCAGTACTTC
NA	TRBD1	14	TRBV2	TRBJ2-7	CASSVGQVAHEQYF	TGTGCCAGCAGCGTGGGACAGGTGGCCCACGAGCAGTACTTC